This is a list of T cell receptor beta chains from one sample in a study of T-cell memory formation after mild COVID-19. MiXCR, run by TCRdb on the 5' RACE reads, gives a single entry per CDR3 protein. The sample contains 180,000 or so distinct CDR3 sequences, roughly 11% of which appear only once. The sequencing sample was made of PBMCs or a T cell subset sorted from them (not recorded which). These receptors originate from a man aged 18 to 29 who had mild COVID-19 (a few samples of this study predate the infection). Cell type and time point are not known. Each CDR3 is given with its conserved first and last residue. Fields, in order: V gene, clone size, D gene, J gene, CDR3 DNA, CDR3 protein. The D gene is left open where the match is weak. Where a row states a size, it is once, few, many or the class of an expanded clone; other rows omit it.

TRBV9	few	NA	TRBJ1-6	TGTGCCAGCAGCGTAGCAGGGAACCATAATTCACCCCTCCACTTT	CASSVAGNHNSPLHF
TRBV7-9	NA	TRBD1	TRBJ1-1	TGTGCCAGCAGCAGGGGACAGGAGAACACTGAAGCTTTCTTT	CASSRGQENTEAFF
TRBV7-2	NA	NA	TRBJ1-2	TGTGCCAGCACCTCCGTGGGGGGGAAAGGCTACACCTTC	CASTSVGGKGYTF
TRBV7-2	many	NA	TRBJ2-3	TGTGCCAGCAGCCGCACCCACCGGGATACGCAGTATTTT	CASSRTHRDTQYF
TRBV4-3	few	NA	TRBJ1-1	TGCGCCAGCAGCCAAGGGGTTGCTTGGTCCACTGAAGCTTTCTTT	CASSQGVAWSTEAFF
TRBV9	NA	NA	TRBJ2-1	TGTGCCAGCAGCGTAGACCCGACGTCCAATGAGCAGTTCTTC	CASSVDPTSNEQFF
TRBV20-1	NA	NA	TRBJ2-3	TGCAGTGCTAGCCGGGACTTACAGGCAGATACGCAGTATTTT	CSASRDLQADTQYF
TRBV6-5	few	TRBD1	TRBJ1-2	TGTGCCAGCAGTCGACACCCACAGGGGACCTATGGCTACACCTTC	CASSRHPQGTYGYTF
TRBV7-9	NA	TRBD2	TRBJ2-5	TGTGCCAGCAGCTTACAGCGGGGGGACAACCAAGAGACCCAGTACTTC	CASSLQRGDNQETQYF
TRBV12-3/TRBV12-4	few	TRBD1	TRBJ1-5	TGTGCCAGCAGCCCTGACAGGGGGGATCAGCCCCAGCATTTT	CASSPDRGDQPQHF
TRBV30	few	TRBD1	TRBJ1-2	TGTGCCTGGAGACTTGACAGGGGCGGCTACACCTTC	CAWRLDRGGYTF
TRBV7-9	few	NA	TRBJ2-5	TGTGCCAGCAGCGTTGATGGGGAGACCCAGTACTTC	CASSVDGETQYF
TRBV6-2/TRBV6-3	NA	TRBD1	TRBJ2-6	TGTGCCAGCAGCAGCGACAGGGCTTCTGGGGCCAACGTCCTGACTTTC	CASSSDRASGANVLTF
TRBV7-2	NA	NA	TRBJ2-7	TGTGCCAGCAGCCTTGGGGGTAGCGCGTCCTACGAGCAGTACTTC	CASSLGGSASYEQYF
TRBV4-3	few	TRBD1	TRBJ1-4	TGCGCCAGCAGCCAAGGTTGGACAGGGACTGCAACTAATGAAAAACTGTTTTTT	CASSQGWTGTATNEKLFF
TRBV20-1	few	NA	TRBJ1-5	TGCAGTGCTAGTACGGGAGTTAGCAATCAGCCCCAGCATTTT	CSASTGVSNQPQHF
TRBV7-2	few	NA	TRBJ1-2	TGTGCCAGCAGCGTGGACAGACTTGATGGCTACACCTTC	CASSVDRLDGYTF
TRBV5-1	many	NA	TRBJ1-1	TGCGCCAGCAGCTCGGGGAGATCTAACACTGAAGCTTTCTTT	CASSSGRSNTEAFF
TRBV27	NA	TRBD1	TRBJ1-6	TGTGCCAGCGGCATGAGGGGGCCTTCACCCCTCCACTTT	CASGMRGPSPLHF
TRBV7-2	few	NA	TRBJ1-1	TGTGCCAGCAGCAACAGAATTGAAGCTTTCTTT	CASSNRIEAFF
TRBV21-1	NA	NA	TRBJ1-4	TGTGCCAGCAGCGGTCAGGGGCCGGGTGAAAAACTGTTTTTT	CASSGQGPGEKLFF
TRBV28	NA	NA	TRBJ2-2	TGTGCCAGCAGTTTCCCTGGGGCGAAGACCGCGAACACCGGGGAGCTGTTTTTT	CASSFPGAKTANTGELFF
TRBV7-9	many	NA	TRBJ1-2	TGTGCCAGCAGCTCATCTACTCAAGGCTACACCTTC	CASSSSTQGYTF
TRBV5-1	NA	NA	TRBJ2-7	TGCGCCAGCAGCTTGGATGTGGCCGCCTACGAGCAGTACTTC	CASSLDVAAYEQYF
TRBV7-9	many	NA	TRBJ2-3	TGTGCCAGCAGCCAGGGGAGTTTCACAGATACGCAGTATTTT	CASSQGSFTDTQYF
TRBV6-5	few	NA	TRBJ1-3	TGTGCCAGCAGTTCAGGGTTGGGAAACACCATATATTTT	CASSSGLGNTIYF
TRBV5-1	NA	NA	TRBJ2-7	TGCGCCAGCGGCGAGGGGACCATATACTACGAGCAGTACTTC	CASGEGTIYYEQYF
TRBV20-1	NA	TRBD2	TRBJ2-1	TGCAGTGCCAAGGGATCCGGTGGACTAGCGGGGCCAAGCTCCTACAATGAGCAGTTCTTC	CSAKGSGGLAGPSSYNEQFF
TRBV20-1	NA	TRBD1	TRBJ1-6	TGCAGTGCTAGAGAGCCGCCAGGGGGAAGGAATTCACCCCTCCACTTT	CSAREPPGGRNSPLHF
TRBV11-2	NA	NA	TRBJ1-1	TGTGCCAGCAGCTTACTCCGGGGGGGTAGGGGGAGGACTGAAGCTTTCTTT	CASSLLRGGRGRTEAFF
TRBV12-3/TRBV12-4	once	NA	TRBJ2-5	TGTGCCAGCGGGTTTGGGTCGCGTGACCAAGAGACCCAGTACTTC	CASGFGSRDQETQYF